Each of the 12 T cell receptor beta chains below was sequenced from the same sample in a study of blood T cell repertoires in COVID-19. The assay was immunoSEQ multiplex PCR, and TCRdb's table has in-frame clones only and misses some. In the table there are hundreds of thousands of clones, approximately 88% of which are singletons. The specimen sequenced was peripheral blood. Receptors originate from a woman in her seventies with COVID-19, enrolled during active disease.

This chain links TRBV11-1 with TRBJ2-1; 10 bases match TRBD1. This CDR3 has 16 amino acids. Germline CDR1 SGHAT, CDR2 FQDESV (reference sequence). J lost 6 bases, V lost 3 bases, and 8 bases had no gene match. In nucleotides, the CDR3 is TGTGCCAGCAGCTTTCTGGGACAGGGGTGGTTCAATGAGCAGTTCTTC. It specifies CASSFLGQGWFNEQFF.

A single count supports this clone. The V gene is TRBV7-3, the J gene TRBJ2-3; D is ambiguous. V shed 5 bases and J shed 0 bases, with 9 bases lying between them. The CDR3 loop spans 14 amino acids. Germline lookup yields CDR1 SGHTA and CDR2 FQGTGA. The CDR3 spells CASSLTTSTDTQYF. The CDR3, as DNA: TGTGCCAGCAGCCTGACGACTAGCACAGATACGCAGTATTTT.

CDR3 in amino acids: CASSQGSGLPYF. The CDR3 DNA is TGTGCCAGCAGCCAAGGATCAGGACTACCGTACTTC. The rearrangement joins TRBV3-1 (or the pseudogene TRBV3-2) to TRBJ2-7, with TRBD2 as a possible D gene (6 bases). Germline V gene sequence: CDR1 LGHDT, CDR2 YNNKEL (reference sequence). V shed 1 base and J shed 12 bases, with 13 bases lying between them. This CDR3 region has 12 residues.

The J gene is TRBJ1-4, the V gene TRBV12-3 or TRBV12-4; unclear D gene. The length of the CDR3 is 13 residues. V lost 3 bases and J lost 7, with 9 bases in between. The CDR3 loop reads CASSFGLSEKLFF. The DNA for the CDR3 is TGTGCCAGCAGTTTTGGCTTGTCTGAAAAACTGTTTTTT.

The V and J genes are TRBV5-1 and TRBJ1-1; 7 nucleotides line up with TRBD1. The CDR3 is 17 residues long. V gave up 3 bases and J gave up 1 base; unmatched junction bases: 12. CDR1 and CDR2 from the germline V gene are SGHRS and YFSETQ. CDR3 protein: CASSSDRRQGRNTEAFF. CDR3 in DNA: TGCGCCAGCAGCTCGGACAGGCGTCAAGGGAGGAACACTGAAGCTTTCTTT.

This chain connects TRBV19 to TRBJ2-2; possibly TRBD1 for D (6 bases). The CDR3 sequence is 13 residues long. Deletions cut 8 bases from V and 5 bases from J, with 12 bases between. From germline, CDR1 is LNHDA and CDR2 SQIVND (reference sequence). Here the CDR3 DNA reads TGTGCCAGTCTACTCAGGGGAACCGGGGAGCTGTTTTTT. Translation gives CASLLRGTGELFF.

This clone turned up a few times. CDR3 region: CAWSSETAAYYGYTF. CDR3 nucleotide sequence: TGTGCCTGGAGTTCTGAGACAGCAGCTTACTATGGCTACACCTTC. The J gene is TRBJ1-2, the V gene TRBV30; tentatively, D is TRBD1 (5 bases). CDR3 size: 15 residues. CDR1 and CDR2 from the germline V gene are GTSNPN and SVGIG (reference sequence). V was cut by 2 bases and J by 3 bases, with 16 bases left in between.

The chain carries TRBV4-2 and TRBJ2-3; TRBD2 aligns across 7 bases. The trim removed 2 bases at V and 1 base at J, leaving 6 bases unmatched. Germline values: CDR1 LGHNA, CDR2 YNFKEQ. CDR3 length: 16 residues. In DNA, the CDR3 is TGTGCCAGCAGCCAACGTCTCGCGGGAGGCACAGATACGCAGTATTTT. This codes for CASSQRLAGGTDTQYF.

The chain links TRBV7-9 to TRBJ1-5, with 7 bases identical to TRBD1. With 2 bases clipped from V and 6 bases from J, the junction kept 13 bases outside the gene matches. Germline loops: CDR1 SEHNR, CDR2 FQNEAQ (reference sequence). The CDR3 runs to 17 residues. The CDR3 DNA is TGTGCCAGCAGCTTATGGACAGGTTTACCTTCGGGTCAGCCCCAGCATTTT. Encoded protein: CASSLWTGLPSGQPQHF.

The chain recombines TRBV19 with TRBJ1-5; D is perhaps TRBD1 (5 bases). V dropped 5 bases and J dropped 2 bases, with 10 bases sitting between them. Germline V gene sequence: CDR1 LNHDA, CDR2 SQIVND (reference sequence). The CDR3 is 14 amino acids. CDR3 nucleotides: TGTGCCAGTAGTCTCAGGGTTGGCAATCAGCCCCAGCATTTT. As protein: CASSLRVGNQPQHF. Full variable domain (rest looked up from reference TRBV19 and TRBJ1-5): DGGITQSPKYLFRKEGQNVTLSCEQNLNHDAMYWYRQDPGQGLRLIYYSQIVNDFQKGDIAEGYSVSREKKESFPLTVTSAQKNPTAFYLCASSLRVGNQPQHFGDGTRLSIL.

This sequence joins TRBV5-6 and TRBJ1-3; D is unclear. V was shortened by 0 bases and J by 4 bases, with 8 bases between the two germline ends. This CDR3 has 14 amino acids. Germline V CDR1 and CDR2: SGHDT, YYEEEE. The CDR3, as DNA: TGTGCCAGCAGCTTGGAGGCGAGGGGAAACACCATATATTTT. It encodes CASSLEARGNTIYF.

V gene TRBV3-1 (or the pseudogene TRBV3-2) combines with J gene TRBJ2-7, with 14 bases fitting TRBD2. The V segment lost 4 bases and the J segment 6 bases; nucleotides outside the gene matches: 2. This CDR3 contains 14 residues. CDR1 is LGHDT and CDR2 is YNNKEL in the germline V gene (reference sequence). The CDR3 here is CASSRLAGGIEQYF. In DNA form, the CDR3 reads TGTGCCAGCAGCCGACTAGCGGGAGGGATCGAGCAGTACTTC.